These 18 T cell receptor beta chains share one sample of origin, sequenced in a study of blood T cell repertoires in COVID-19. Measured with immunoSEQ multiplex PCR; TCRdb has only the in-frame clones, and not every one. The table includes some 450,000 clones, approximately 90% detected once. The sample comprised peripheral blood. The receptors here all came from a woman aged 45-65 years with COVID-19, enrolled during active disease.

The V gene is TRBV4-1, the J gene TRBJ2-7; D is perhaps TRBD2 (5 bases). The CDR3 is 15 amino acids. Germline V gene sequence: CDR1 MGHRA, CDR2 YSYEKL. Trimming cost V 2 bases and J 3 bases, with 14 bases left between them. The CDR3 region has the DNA TGCGCCAGCAGCCAACGGGATTCAGGCTTCTACGAGCAGTACTTC. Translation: CASSQRDSGFYEQYF.

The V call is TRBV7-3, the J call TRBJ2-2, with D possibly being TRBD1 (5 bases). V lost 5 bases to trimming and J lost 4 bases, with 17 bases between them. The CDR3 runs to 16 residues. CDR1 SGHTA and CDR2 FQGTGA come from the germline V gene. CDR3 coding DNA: TGTGCCAGCAGCGGGAAAGGGGCAGAGCTCACCGGGGAGCTGTTTTTT. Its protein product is CASSGKGAELTGELFF.

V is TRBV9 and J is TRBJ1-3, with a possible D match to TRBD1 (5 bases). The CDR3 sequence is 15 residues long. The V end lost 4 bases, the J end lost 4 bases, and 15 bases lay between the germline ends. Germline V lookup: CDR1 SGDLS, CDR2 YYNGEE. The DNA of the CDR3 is TGTGCCAGCAGCCCGGGGGGGTTCAGCGGAAACACCATATATTTT. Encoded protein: CASSPGGFSGNTIYF.

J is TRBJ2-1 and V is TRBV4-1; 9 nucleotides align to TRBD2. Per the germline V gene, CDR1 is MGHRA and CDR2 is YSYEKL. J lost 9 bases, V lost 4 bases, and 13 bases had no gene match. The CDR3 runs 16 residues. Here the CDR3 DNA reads TGCGCCAGCAGCCCCTGGGCTAGCGGGATGGGGGGTGAGCAGTTCTTC. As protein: CASSPWASGMGGEQFF.

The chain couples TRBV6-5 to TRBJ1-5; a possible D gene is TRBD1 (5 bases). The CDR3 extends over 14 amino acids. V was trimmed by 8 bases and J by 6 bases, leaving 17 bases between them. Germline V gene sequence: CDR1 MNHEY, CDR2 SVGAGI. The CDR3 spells CASQGEQVFQPQHF. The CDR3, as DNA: TGTGCCAGCCAAGGAGAACAGGTTTTTCAGCCCCAGCATTTT.

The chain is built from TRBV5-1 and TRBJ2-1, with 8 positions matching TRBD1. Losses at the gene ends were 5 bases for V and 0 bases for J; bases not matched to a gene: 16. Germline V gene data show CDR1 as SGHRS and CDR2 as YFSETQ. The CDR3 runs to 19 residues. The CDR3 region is CASRPIGQGADSSYNEQFF. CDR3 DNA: TGCGCCAGCAGACCGATTGGCCAGGGGGCTGACAGCTCCTACAATGAGCAGTTCTTC. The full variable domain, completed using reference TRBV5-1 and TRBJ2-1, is KAGVTQTPRYLIKTRGQQVTLSCSPISGHRSVSWYQQTPGQGLQFLFEYFSETQRNKGNFPGRFSGRQFSNSRSEMNVSTLELGDSALYLCASRPIGQGADSSYNEQFFGPGTRLTVL.

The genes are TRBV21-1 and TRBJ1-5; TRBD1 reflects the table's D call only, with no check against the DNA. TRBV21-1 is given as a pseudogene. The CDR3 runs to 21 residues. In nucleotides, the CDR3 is TGTGCCAGCAGCAAAGCGGTTAAAGCCCAACAGTTCTTCTATAGCAATCAGCCCCAGCATTTT. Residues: CASSKAVKAQQFFYSNQPQHF.

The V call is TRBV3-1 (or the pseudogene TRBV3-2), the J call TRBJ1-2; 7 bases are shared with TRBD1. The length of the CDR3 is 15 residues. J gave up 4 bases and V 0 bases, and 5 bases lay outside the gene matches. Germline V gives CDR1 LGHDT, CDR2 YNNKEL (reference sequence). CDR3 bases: TGTGCCAGCAGCCAAGATCGGGCAGGGGGCTATGGCTACACCTTC. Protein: CASSQDRAGGYGYTF.

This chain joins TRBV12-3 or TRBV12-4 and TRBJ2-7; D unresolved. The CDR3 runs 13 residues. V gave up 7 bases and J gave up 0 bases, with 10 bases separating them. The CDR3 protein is CASTDGFSYEQYF. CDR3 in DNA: TGTGCCAGCACTGACGGGTTCTCCTACGAGCAGTACTTC.

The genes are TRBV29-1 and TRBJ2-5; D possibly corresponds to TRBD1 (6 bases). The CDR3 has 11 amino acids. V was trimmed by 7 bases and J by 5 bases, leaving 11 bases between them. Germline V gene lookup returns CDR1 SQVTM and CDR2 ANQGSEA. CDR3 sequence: CSGVQGETQYF. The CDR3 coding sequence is TGCAGCGGGGTCCAGGGGGAGACCCAGTACTTC.

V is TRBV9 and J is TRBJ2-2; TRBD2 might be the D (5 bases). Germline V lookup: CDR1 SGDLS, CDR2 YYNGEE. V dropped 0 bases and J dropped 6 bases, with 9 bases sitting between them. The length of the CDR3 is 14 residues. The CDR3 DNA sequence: TGTGCCAGCAGCGTAGGACTACATGCCGGGGAGCTGTTTTTT. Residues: CASSVGLHAGELFF.

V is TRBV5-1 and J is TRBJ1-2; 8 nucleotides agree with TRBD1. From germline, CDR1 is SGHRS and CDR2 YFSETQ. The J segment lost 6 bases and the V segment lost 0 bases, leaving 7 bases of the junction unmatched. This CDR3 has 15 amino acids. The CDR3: CASSLAQGADDGYTF. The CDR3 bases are TGCGCCAGCAGCTTGGCTCAGGGGGCGGACGATGGCTACACCTTC.

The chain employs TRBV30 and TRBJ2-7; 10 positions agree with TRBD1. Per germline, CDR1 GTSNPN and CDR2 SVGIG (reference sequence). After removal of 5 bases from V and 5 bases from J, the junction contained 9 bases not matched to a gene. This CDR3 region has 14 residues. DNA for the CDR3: TGTGCCTGGGAGGCCGGGACAGGGGAAAACGAGCAGTACTTC. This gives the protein CAWEAGTGENEQYF.

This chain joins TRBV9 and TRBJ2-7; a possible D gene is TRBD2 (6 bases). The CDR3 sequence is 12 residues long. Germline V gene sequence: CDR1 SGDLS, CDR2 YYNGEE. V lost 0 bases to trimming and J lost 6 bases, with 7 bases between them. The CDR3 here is CASSVVGGEQYF. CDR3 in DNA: TGTGCCAGCAGCGTAGTGGGGGGCGAGCAGTACTTC.

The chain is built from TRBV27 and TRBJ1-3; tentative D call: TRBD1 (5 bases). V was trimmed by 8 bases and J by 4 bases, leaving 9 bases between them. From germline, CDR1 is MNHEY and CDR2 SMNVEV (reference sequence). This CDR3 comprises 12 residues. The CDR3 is CASGRAGNTIYF. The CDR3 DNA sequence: TGTGCCAGCGGCAGGGCAGGAAACACCATATATTTT.

The CDR3 DNA reads as TGTGCCAGCAGCTTAGTAGGGACAGGGTCTGATACGCAGTATTTT. As protein: CASSLVGTGSDTQYF. The gene calls are TRBV7-2 and TRBJ2-3; TRBD1 aligns across 9 bases. V lost 1 base to trimming and J lost 6 bases; unmatched junction nucleotides: 5. Germline CDR1 and CDR2: SGHTA and FQGNSA. The CDR3 has 15 residues.

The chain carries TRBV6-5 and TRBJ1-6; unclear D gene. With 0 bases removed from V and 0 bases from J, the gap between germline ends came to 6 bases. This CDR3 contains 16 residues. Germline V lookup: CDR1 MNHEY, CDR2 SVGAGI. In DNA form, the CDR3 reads TGTGCCAGCAGTTACTCCTCGAGCTCCTATAATTCACCCCTCCACTTT. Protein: CASSYSSSSYNSPLHF.

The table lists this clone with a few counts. DNA for the CDR3: TGTGCCAGCAGCGCCTGGGAGGGAGATACGCAGTATTTT. This gives the protein CASSAWEGDTQYF. This chain connects TRBV9 to TRBJ2-3; 7 bases map to TRBD2. V trimming: 3 bases; J trimming: 5 bases; junction bases outside the gene matches: 3. Germline lookup yields CDR1 SGDLS and CDR2 YYNGEE. CDR3 length: 13 residues.